This T cell receptor beta chain appears in the sequencing data of a study of OX40 agonist ivuxolimab in advanced cancers. Germline V gene lookup returns CDR1 MDHEN and CDR2 SYDVKM. The CDR3 contains 14 residues. J was trimmed by 6 bases and V by 6 bases; bases with no gene match: 9. This table comes from immunoSEQ multiplex PCR, and its TCRdb copy is limited to in-frame clones, with some not included. The table lists about 82,000 clones, about 86% of them singletons. The table lists this clone with a count of one. This chain connects TRBV28 to TRBJ2-7; 9 bases line up with TRBD1. This receptor was obtained from an adult with an advanced solid tumor such as melanoma, head and neck, liver or kidney cancer. Sample: CD4+ or CD8+ T cells sorted from blood, taken in a trial of the OX40 agonist ivuxolimab. DNA of the CDR3: TGTGCCAGCAGCTCAACAGGGGGCCTCCCCGAGCAGTACTTC. It specifies CASSSTGGLPEQYF.